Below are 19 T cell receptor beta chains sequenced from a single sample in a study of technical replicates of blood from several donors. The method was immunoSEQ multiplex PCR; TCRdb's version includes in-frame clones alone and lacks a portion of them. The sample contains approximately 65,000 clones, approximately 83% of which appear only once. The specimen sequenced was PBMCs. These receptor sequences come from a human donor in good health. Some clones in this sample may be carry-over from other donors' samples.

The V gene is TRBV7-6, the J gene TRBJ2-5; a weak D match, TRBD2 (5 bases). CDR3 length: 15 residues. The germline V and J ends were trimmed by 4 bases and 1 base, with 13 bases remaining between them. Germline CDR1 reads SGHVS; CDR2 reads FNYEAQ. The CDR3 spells CASSSRPRGQETQYF. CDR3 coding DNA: TGTGCCAGCAGCTCCCGCCCACGGGGCCAAGAGACCCAGTACTTC.

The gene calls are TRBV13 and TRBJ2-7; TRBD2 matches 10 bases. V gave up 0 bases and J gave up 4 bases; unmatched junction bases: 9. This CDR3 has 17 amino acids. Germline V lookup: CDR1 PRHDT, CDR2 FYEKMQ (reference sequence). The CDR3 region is CASSLGRVLAGGYEQYF. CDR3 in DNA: TGTGCCAGCAGCTTAGGCCGTGTATTAGCGGGAGGATACGAGCAGTACTTC.

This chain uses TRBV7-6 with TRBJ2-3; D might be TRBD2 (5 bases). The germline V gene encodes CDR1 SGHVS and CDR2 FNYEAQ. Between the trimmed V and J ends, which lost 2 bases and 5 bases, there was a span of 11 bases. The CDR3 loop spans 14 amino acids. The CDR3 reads CASSLMPGEDTQYF. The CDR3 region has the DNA TGTGCCAGCAGCTTAATGCCCGGGGAAGATACGCAGTATTTT.

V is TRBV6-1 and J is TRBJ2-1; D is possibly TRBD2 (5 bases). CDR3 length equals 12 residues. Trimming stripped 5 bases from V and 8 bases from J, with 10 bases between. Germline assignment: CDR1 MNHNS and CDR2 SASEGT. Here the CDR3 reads CASSSGADEQFF. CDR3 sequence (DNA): TGTGCCAGCAGTTCCGGAGCGGATGAGCAGTTCTTC.

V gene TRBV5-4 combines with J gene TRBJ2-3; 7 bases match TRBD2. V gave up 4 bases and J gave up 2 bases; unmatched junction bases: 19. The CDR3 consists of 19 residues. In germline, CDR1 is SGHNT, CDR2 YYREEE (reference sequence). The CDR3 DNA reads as TGTGCCAGCAGCCTAGACTTTTTTTCTTTGCGGGGGATCACAGATACGCAGTATTTT. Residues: CASSLDFFSLRGITDTQYF.

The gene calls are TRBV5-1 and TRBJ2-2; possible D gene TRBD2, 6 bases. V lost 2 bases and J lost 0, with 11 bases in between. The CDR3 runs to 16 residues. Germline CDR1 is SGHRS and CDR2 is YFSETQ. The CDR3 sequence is CASSLFGGANTGELFF. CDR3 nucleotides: TGCGCCAGCAGCTTATTCGGCGGGGCGAACACCGGGGAGCTGTTTTTT. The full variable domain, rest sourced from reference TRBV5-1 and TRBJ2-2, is KAGVTQTPRYLIKTRGQQVTLSCSPISGHRSVSWYQQTPGQGLQFLFEYFSETQRNKGNFPGRFSGRQFSNSRSEMNVSTLELGDSALYLCASSLFGGANTGELFFGEGSRLTVL.

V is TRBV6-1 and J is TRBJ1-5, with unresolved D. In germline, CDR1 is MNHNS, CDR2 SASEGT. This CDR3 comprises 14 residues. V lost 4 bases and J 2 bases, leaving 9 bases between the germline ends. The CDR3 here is CASSGFSGNQPQHF. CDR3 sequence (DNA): TGTGCCAGCAGTGGTTTCAGCGGCAATCAGCCCCAGCATTTT.

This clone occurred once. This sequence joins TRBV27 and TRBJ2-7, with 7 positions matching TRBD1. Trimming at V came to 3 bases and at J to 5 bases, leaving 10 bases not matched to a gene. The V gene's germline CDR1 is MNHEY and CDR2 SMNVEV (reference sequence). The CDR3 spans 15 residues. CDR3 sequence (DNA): TGTGCCAGCAGTTTTGTCCGAGACAGGGCCCACGAGCAGTACTTC. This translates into CASSFVRDRAHEQYF.

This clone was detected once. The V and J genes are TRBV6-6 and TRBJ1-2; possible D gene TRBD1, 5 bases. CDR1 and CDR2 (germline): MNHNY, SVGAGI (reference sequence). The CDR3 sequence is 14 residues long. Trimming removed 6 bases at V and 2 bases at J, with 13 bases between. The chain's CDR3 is CASREDRGNYGYTF. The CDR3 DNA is TGTGCCAGCAGGGAGGACCGGGGGAACTATGGCTACACCTTC.

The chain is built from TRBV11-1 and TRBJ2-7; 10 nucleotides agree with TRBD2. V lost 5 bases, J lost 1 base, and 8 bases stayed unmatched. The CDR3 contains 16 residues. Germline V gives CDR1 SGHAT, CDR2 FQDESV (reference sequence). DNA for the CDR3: TGTGCCAGCAGCGACCCGGGACTAGCGTTATCCTACGAGCAGTACTTC. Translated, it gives CASSDPGLALSYEQYF.

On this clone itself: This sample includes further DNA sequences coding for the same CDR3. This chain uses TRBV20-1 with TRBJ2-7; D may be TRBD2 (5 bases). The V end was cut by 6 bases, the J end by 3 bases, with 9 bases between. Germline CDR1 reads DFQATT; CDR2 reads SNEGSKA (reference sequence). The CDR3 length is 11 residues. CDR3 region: CSALRGYEQYF. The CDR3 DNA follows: TGCAGTGCCCTCCGGGGCTACGAGCAGTACTTC.

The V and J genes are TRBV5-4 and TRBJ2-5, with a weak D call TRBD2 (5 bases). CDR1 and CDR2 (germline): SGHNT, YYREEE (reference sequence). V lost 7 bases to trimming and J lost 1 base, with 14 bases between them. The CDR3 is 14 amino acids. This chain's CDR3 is CASHLPGSQETQYF. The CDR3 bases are TGTGCCAGCCACCTCCCGGGGAGCCAAGAGACCCAGTACTTC.

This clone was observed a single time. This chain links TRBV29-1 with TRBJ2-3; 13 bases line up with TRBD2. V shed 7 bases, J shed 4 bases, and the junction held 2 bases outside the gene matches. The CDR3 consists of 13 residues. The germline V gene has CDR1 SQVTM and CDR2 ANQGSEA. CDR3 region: CSAGTSGADTQYF. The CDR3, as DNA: TGCAGCGCCGGGACTAGCGGGGCAGATACGCAGTATTTT.

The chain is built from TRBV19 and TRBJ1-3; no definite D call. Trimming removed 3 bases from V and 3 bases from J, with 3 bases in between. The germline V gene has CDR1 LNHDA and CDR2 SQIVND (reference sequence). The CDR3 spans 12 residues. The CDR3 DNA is TGTGCCAGTAGTATCAGTGGAAACACCATATATTTT. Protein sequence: CASSISGNTIYF.

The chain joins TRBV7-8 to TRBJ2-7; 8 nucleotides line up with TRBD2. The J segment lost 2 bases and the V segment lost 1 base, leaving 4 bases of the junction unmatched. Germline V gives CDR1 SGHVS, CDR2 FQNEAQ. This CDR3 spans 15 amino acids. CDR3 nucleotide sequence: TGTGCCAGCAGCTTAGTGCGGGGGGTTCCCTACGAGCAGTACTTC. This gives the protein CASSLVRGVPYEQYF.

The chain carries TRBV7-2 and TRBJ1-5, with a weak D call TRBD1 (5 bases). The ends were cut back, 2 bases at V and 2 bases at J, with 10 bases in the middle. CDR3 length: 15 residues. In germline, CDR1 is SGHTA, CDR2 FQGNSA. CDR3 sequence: CASSLHPGGNQPQHF. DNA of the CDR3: TGTGCCAGCAGCTTACACCCGGGGGGCAATCAGCCCCAGCATTTT.

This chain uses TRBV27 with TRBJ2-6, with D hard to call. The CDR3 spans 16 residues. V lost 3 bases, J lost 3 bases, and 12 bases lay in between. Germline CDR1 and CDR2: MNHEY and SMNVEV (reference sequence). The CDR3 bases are TGTGCCAGCAGTTTCACTCTCGGTGGTGGGGCCAACGTCCTGACTTTC. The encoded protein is CASSFTLGGGANVLTF.

The CDR3 reads CASSLEGSGNSFSYEQYF. The CDR3, as DNA: TGTGCCAGCAGCTTAGAAGGTAGCGGGAACTCCTTCTCCTACGAGCAGTACTTC. The chain couples TRBV7-2 to TRBJ2-7; 8 bases agree with TRBD2. Germline CDR1 SGHTA, CDR2 FQGNSA. Losses at the gene ends were 1 base for V and 0 bases for J; bases not matched to a gene: 11. The CDR3 contains 18 residues. The full variable domain, in which reference TRBV7-2 and TRBJ2-7 provide the parts outside the CDR3, is GAGVSQSPSNKVTEKGKDVELRCDPISGHTALYWYRQSLGQGLEFLIYFQGNSAPDKSGLPSDRFSAERTGGSVSTLTIQRTQQEDSAVYLCASSLEGSGNSFSYEQYFGPGTRLTVT.

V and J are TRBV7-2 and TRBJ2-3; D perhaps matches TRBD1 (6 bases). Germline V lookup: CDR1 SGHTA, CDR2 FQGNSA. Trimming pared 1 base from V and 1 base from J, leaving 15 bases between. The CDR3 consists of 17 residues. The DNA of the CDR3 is TGTGCCAGCAGCTTAGGGCGGTGGGCAGGGGGCACAGATACGCAGTATTTT. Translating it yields CASSLGRWAGGTDTQYF.